The rows below give T cell receptor beta chains drawn from one sample of a study of blood T cell repertoires in COVID-19. TCRdb's table, derived via immunoSEQ multiplex PCR, lists solely in-frame clones and lacks some. The sample shows a few hundred thousand clones, 70% to 90% of them seen only once. Input material: peripheral blood. These TCRs come from an elderly man with acute or convalescent COVID-19. Each CDR3 is given with its conserved first and last residue. Fields, in order: CDR3 length, D gene, clone size, J gene, V gene, CDR3 DNA, CDR3 protein. The D gene is left open where the match is weak. Part of the rows lack a size; the others show once, few, many or a class for expanded clones.

len: 15
d_gene: NA
abundance: NA
j_gene: TRBJ2-7
v_gene: TRBV6-2/TRBV6-3
CDR3nt: TGTGCCAGCAGTTACGGGCGCTTTCCTTTTTACGAGCAGTACTTC
CDR3aa: CASSYGRFPFYEQYF

len: 12
d_gene: NA
abundance: NA
j_gene: TRBJ1-6
v_gene: TRBV12-3/TRBV12-4
CDR3nt: TGTGCCAGCAGTTTATCCCAATCACCCCTCCACTTT
CDR3aa: CASSLSQSPLHF

len: 16
d_gene: NA
abundance: NA
j_gene: TRBJ2-3
v_gene: TRBV28
CDR3nt: TGTGCCAGCAGTTTAATCTCGGCGGGTAACACAGATACGCAGTATTTT
CDR3aa: CASSLISAGNTDTQYF

len: 15
d_gene: NA
abundance: NA
j_gene: TRBJ1-1
v_gene: TRBV5-1
CDR3nt: TGCGCCAGCAGCTTGATGCCAGCGGGGGAGGGTGAAGCTTTCTTT
CDR3aa: CASSLMPAGEGEAFF

len: 15
d_gene: NA
abundance: NA
j_gene: TRBJ2-3
v_gene: TRBV18
CDR3nt: TGTGCCAGCTCACCACAGGAGGGGTTGACAGATACGCAGTATTTT
CDR3aa: CASSPQEGLTDTQYF

len: 15
d_gene: NA
abundance: NA
j_gene: TRBJ1-1
v_gene: TRBV6-1
CDR3nt: TGTGCCAGCAGTGAACGGCAGAGGGAGCACACTGAAGCTTTCTTT
CDR3aa: CASSERQREHTEAFF

len: 16
d_gene: TRBD2
abundance: NA
j_gene: TRBJ2-1
v_gene: TRBV4-2
CDR3nt: TGTGCCAGCAGCCAAACAAGCGGGAGGACCTACAATGAGCAGTTCTTC
CDR3aa: CASSQTSGRTYNEQFF

len: 14
d_gene: TRBD1
abundance: NA
j_gene: TRBJ1-2
v_gene: TRBV24-1
CDR3nt: TGTGCCACCAGTGACTCCGGGACAGGGTATGGCTACACCTTC
CDR3aa: CATSDSGTGYGYTF

len: 17
d_gene: NA
abundance: NA
j_gene: TRBJ1-3
v_gene: TRBV5-1
CDR3nt: TGCGCCAGCAGCGTTTGGCAGGGCCGCGGCCCTGGAAACACCATATATTTT
CDR3aa: CASSVWQGRGPGNTIYF

len: 14
d_gene: TRBD1
abundance: NA
j_gene: TRBJ1-1
v_gene: TRBV7-2
CDR3nt: TGTGCCAGCAGGGGGACAGGGGTGAACACTGAAGCTTTCTTT
CDR3aa: CASRGTGVNTEAFF

len: 13
d_gene: TRBD1
abundance: few
j_gene: TRBJ1-4
v_gene: TRBV9
CDR3nt: TGTGCCAGCAGCAGGGGGCTGGATGAAAAACTGTTTTTT
CDR3aa: CASSRGLDEKLFF

len: 18
d_gene: TRBD1
abundance: NA
j_gene: TRBJ1-2
v_gene: TRBV28
CDR3nt: TGTGCCAGCAGTTCTCAGCCGGGACAGGGGGTTCTTCACTATGGCTACACCTTC
CDR3aa: CASSSQPGQGVLHYGYTF

len: 14
d_gene: NA
abundance: NA
j_gene: TRBJ1-4
v_gene: TRBV6-6
CDR3nt: TGTGCCAGCAGGCCAGGGTTGACTAATGAAAAACTGTTTTTT
CDR3aa: CASRPGLTNEKLFF

len: 15
d_gene: NA
abundance: NA
j_gene: TRBJ1-3
v_gene: TRBV7-3
CDR3nt: TGTGCCAGCAGCTTACACGGCGGCTTGGAAAACACCATATATTTT
CDR3aa: CASSLHGGLENTIYF

len: 14
d_gene: NA
abundance: NA
j_gene: TRBJ1-1
v_gene: TRBV7-9
CDR3nt: TGTGCCAGCAGCTCAGACAGTCTAGTCACTGAAGCTTTCTTT
CDR3aa: CASSSDSLVTEAFF

len: 15
d_gene: TRBD2
abundance: NA
j_gene: TRBJ2-5
v_gene: TRBV6-5
CDR3nt: TGTGCCAGCAGGATTAGCGGGGGGGGTGAAGAGACCCAGTACTTC
CDR3aa: CASRISGGGEETQYF

len: 17
d_gene: NA
abundance: NA
j_gene: TRBJ2-1
v_gene: TRBV15
CDR3nt: TGTGCCACCAGCAGAGATCGACGAGGTTCCTCCTACAATGAGCAGTTCTTC
CDR3aa: CATSRDRRGSSYNEQFF

len: 18
d_gene: TRBD1
abundance: NA
j_gene: TRBJ1-1
v_gene: TRBV5-1
CDR3nt: TGCGCCAGCAGCCCGTATCCCGGGACAGGGGGCTTGAGCACTGAAGCTTTCTTT
CDR3aa: CASSPYPGTGGLSTEAFF

len: 12
d_gene: NA
abundance: NA
j_gene: TRBJ1-2
v_gene: TRBV7-2
CDR3nt: TGTGCCAGCAGCCCCGGCGGCTATGGCTACACCTTC
CDR3aa: CASSPGGYGYTF

len: 16
d_gene: NA
abundance: NA
j_gene: TRBJ2-1
v_gene: TRBV15
CDR3nt: TGTGCCACCAGCAGAGGAGGGTACGGGACTTACAATGAGCAGTTCTTC
CDR3aa: CATSRGGYGTYNEQFF

len: 14
d_gene: NA
abundance: NA
j_gene: TRBJ1-5
v_gene: TRBV6-5
CDR3nt: TGTGCCAGCAGCCCCGACAGGATTAATCAGCCCCAGCATTTT
CDR3aa: CASSPDRINQPQHF

len: 14
d_gene: NA
abundance: NA
j_gene: TRBJ1-1
v_gene: TRBV25-1
CDR3nt: TGTGCCAGCAGTGAAGTTTTAGGGGGCACTGAAGCTTTCTTT
CDR3aa: CASSEVLGGTEAFF

len: 15
d_gene: TRBD1
abundance: NA
j_gene: TRBJ1-1
v_gene: TRBV9
CDR3nt: TGTGCCAGCAGCGGCTACAGGGGTGTGAACACTGAAGCTTTCTTT
CDR3aa: CASSGYRGVNTEAFF

len: 16
d_gene: TRBD2
abundance: once
j_gene: TRBJ2-1
v_gene: TRBV5-1
CDR3nt: TGCGCCAGCAGCCGTGATGGGACTAGCGGTGTCGATGAGCAGTTCTTC
CDR3aa: CASSRDGTSGVDEQFF

len: 16
d_gene: TRBD1
abundance: NA
j_gene: TRBJ2-3
v_gene: TRBV10-3
CDR3nt: TGTGCCATCAGTGAAGGACAGGGGGTGGAGGAAGATACGCAGTATTTT
CDR3aa: CAISEGQGVEEDTQYF

len: 16
d_gene: NA
abundance: NA
j_gene: TRBJ1-3
v_gene: TRBV5-6
CDR3nt: TGTGCCAGCAGCTTGAGGGGCATCGGCTCTGGAAACACCATATATTTT
CDR3aa: CASSLRGIGSGNTIYF

len: 17
d_gene: TRBD1
abundance: NA
j_gene: TRBJ1-6
v_gene: TRBV7-2
CDR3nt: TGTGCCAGCAGCTCCACCACGGACAGGACCCGTAATTCACCCCTCCACTTT
CDR3aa: CASSSTTDRTRNSPLHF

len: 14
d_gene: NA
abundance: NA
j_gene: TRBJ1-1
v_gene: TRBV7-2
CDR3nt: TGTGCCAGCAGCTTGGAGACTGCGAGCACTGAAGCTTTCTTT
CDR3aa: CASSLETASTEAFF

len: 15
d_gene: NA
abundance: NA
j_gene: TRBJ1-4
v_gene: TRBV4-2
CDR3nt: TGTGCCAGCAGCCAAGACCTCGTAGGTTACGGAGGACTGTTTTTT
CDR3aa: CASSQDLVGYGGLFF

len: 16
d_gene: TRBD2
abundance: NA
j_gene: TRBJ2-3
v_gene: TRBV19
CDR3nt: TGTGCCAGTAGTGATGGACTAGCGGGAGTTGCAGATACGCAGTATTTT
CDR3aa: CASSDGLAGVADTQYF

len: 15
d_gene: NA
abundance: NA
j_gene: TRBJ2-1
v_gene: TRBV27
CDR3nt: TGTGCCAGCAAGTTTCCGACAGGACCAAGGGATGAGCAGTTCTTC
CDR3aa: CASKFPTGPRDEQFF

len: 13
d_gene: NA
abundance: NA
j_gene: TRBJ1-2
v_gene: TRBV5-6
CDR3nt: TGTGCCAGCAGCTTGAATAGGGGGTATGGCTACACCTTC
CDR3aa: CASSLNRGYGYTF

len: 13
d_gene: NA
abundance: NA
j_gene: TRBJ2-3
v_gene: TRBV7-7
CDR3nt: TGTGCCGTGGGGGCAGATAGCACAGATACGCAGTATTTT
CDR3aa: CAVGADSTDTQYF

len: 15
d_gene: NA
abundance: NA
j_gene: TRBJ2-2
v_gene: TRBV4-3
CDR3nt: TGCGCCAGCAGCCATAGGGTCGGGAGCACCGGGGAGCTGTTTTTT
CDR3aa: CASSHRVGSTGELFF

len: 15
d_gene: NA
abundance: NA
j_gene: TRBJ2-2
v_gene: TRBV28
CDR3nt: TGTGCCAGTGGCATCTCTTCTGGCTTAACCGGGGAGCTGTTTTTT
CDR3aa: CASGISSGLTGELFF

len: 15
d_gene: TRBD1
abundance: once
j_gene: TRBJ2-3
v_gene: TRBV7-9
CDR3nt: TGTGCCAGCAGCTTCAGGGGGAGTGGCACAGATACGCAGTATTTT
CDR3aa: CASSFRGSGTDTQYF

len: 13
d_gene: NA
abundance: NA
j_gene: TRBJ2-1
v_gene: TRBV6-2/TRBV6-3
CDR3nt: TGTGCCAGCAGTTACCCCAGCTACAATGAGCAGTTCTTC
CDR3aa: CASSYPSYNEQFF

len: 13
d_gene: NA
abundance: NA
j_gene: TRBJ2-7
v_gene: TRBV28
CDR3nt: TGTGCCAGCAGTTTCCAGGGTTACTACGAGCAGTACTTC
CDR3aa: CASSFQGYYEQYF

len: 17
d_gene: NA
abundance: NA
j_gene: TRBJ1-1
v_gene: TRBV18
CDR3nt: TGTGCCAGCTCATCCTACATACAGGGATGGTCTGGTACTGAAGCTTTCTTT
CDR3aa: CASSSYIQGWSGTEAFF

len: 16
d_gene: NA
abundance: NA
j_gene: TRBJ2-2
v_gene: TRBV6-5
CDR3nt: TGTGCCAGCAGTTACTCCAGGGCCGCCGGCACCGGGGAGCTGTTTTTT
CDR3aa: CASSYSRAAGTGELFF

len: 15
d_gene: TRBD1
abundance: NA
j_gene: TRBJ1-2
v_gene: TRBV11-1
CDR3nt: TGTGCCAGCAGCACACAGGGGGCATCATCACATGGCTACACCTTC
CDR3aa: CASSTQGASSHGYTF

len: 13
d_gene: NA
abundance: NA
j_gene: TRBJ1-2
v_gene: TRBV6-6
CDR3nt: TGTGCCAGCAGGACCGGGGCTAACTATGGCTACACCTTC
CDR3aa: CASRTGANYGYTF

len: 14
d_gene: NA
abundance: once
j_gene: TRBJ2-3
v_gene: TRBV9
CDR3nt: TGTGCCAGCACCCGCGTGGTCAGCACAGATACGCAGTATTTT
CDR3aa: CASTRVVSTDTQYF

len: 13
d_gene: NA
abundance: NA
j_gene: TRBJ2-5
v_gene: TRBV6-4
CDR3nt: TGTGCCAGCAGCCAAGACAGTGGAGAGACCCAGTACTTC
CDR3aa: CASSQDSGETQYF